The present entry profiles one T cell receptor (beta chain) with its context. What it recognizes is unknown. The sequenced patients had an expansion of CD8+CD57+ cells seen by flow cytometry. The diagnosis in all patients was severe acquired aplastic anemia. The data belong to a study of CD8+CD57+ T cells in acquired aplastic anemia. Study context: Average DNA yield from sorted CD4+ and CD8+ cells was about 3 ug. Findings and caveats of the study: Around 30 was the count of CD8+ CDR3 sequences that patients shared with controls.

CDR3 length equals 12 residues. V was trimmed by 7 bases and J by 3 bases, leaving 9 bases between them. Germline V gene data show CDR1 as LNHDA and CDR2 as SQIVND (reference sequence). Genomic DNA served as template for TCR beta VDJ and CDR3 profiling. TCRdb re-derived calls from the reads in MiXCR, one entry per CDR3 protein. Here the sample spans approximately 150,000 distinct CDR3 sequences, over 40% being singletons. V is TRBV19 and J is TRBJ1-1; D is undetermined. This receptor was taken from a human donor with aplastic anemia. The specimen sequenced was sorted CD4+, CD8+, or CD8+CD57+ T cells (not recorded which) from PBMCs. CDR3 amino acids: CASTLHDTEAFF. CDR3 bases: TGTGCCAGTACCCTACATGACACTGAAGCTTTCTTT.